The 16 T cell receptor beta chains reported below all come from one sample, sequenced in a study of T cells in Graves' hyperthyroidism and ophthalmopathy (dated by TCRdb to about 2019). The method was multiplex PCR. Sequenced using an Illumina HiSeq 2000. The TCR beta CDR3 regions were amplified from RNA transcripts. A first-round RT-PCR of the TCR CDR3 used the HTBI primer set with the Qiagen OneStep RT-PCR kit. TCRdb applied fastp at Q25 and MiXCR to the public reads, then kept only in-frame beta chains. Every CDR3 protein is listed once, alongside the most common genes and DNA of its rows. This sample gives around 530,000 distinct CDR3 sequences in total; about a sixth of them show up just once. The top ten clonotypes cover around 17% of the sample. The sequenced sample consisted of blood. These receptors all stem from a woman aged 18-29 years with Graves' ophthalmopathy.

The V call is TRBV18, the J call TRBJ1-2, with 9 bases identical to TRBD1. Germline-derived CDR1 and CDR2 are KGHSH and LQKENI. The CDR3 consists of 16 residues. V gave up 2 bases and J gave up 3 bases; unmatched junction bases: 7. The CDR3 nucleotides are TGTGCCAGCTCACCAACGGGGTGGACAGGGGACTATGGCTACACCTTC. This codes for CASSPTGWTGDYGYTF. The full variable domain, rest sourced from reference TRBV18 and TRBJ1-2, is NAGVMQNPRHLVRRRGQEARLRCSPMKGHSHVYWYRQLPEEGLKFMVYLQKENIIDESGMPKERFSAEFPKEGPSILRIQQVVRGDSAAYFCASSPTGWTGDYGYTFGSGTRLTVV.

Turning to this clonotype: A much larger clone sits a single nucleotide away, making a read error possible. The chain couples TRBV28 to TRBJ2-3; a possible D gene is TRBD2 (6 bases). Trimming removed 7 bases at V and 0 bases at J, with 14 bases between. This CDR3 contains 15 residues. CDR1 MDHEN and CDR2 SYDVKM come from the germline V gene. In nucleotides, the CDR3 is TGTGCCAGCACCCCCGGGAGCTATAGCACAGATACGCAGTATTTT. Translated, it gives CASTPGSYSTDTQYF. Full variable domain (outside the CDR3, taken from reference TRBV28 and TRBJ2-3): DVKVTQSSRYLVKRTGEKVFLECVQDMDHENMFWYRQDPGLGLRLIYFSYDVKMKEKGDIPEGYSVSREKKERFSLILESASTNQTSMYLCASTPGSYSTDTQYFGPGTRLTVL.

Remarks on this clonotype: One junction end does not reproduce the germline sequence, and a read error may be involved. The chain is built from TRBV30 and TRBJ1-6; 7 bases line up with TRBD1. The CDR3 contains 15 residues. CDR1 and CDR2 from the germline V gene are GTSNPN and SVGIG (reference sequence). CDR3 residues: CAWSRGSSYNSPPHF. CDR3 bases: TGTGCCTGGAGCAGGGGGAGCTCCTATAATTCACCCCCCCACTTT.

This clonotype was observed at least ten times. The chain combines TRBV28 with TRBJ1-1, with TRBD1 matching over 10 bases. Germline trimming cut 5 bases from V and 2 bases from J; bases unmatched to any gene: 5. Germline CDR1 is MDHEN and CDR2 is SYDVKM. There are 15 residues in the CDR3. CDR3 DNA sequence: TGTGCCAGCAGTCCAGGGACAGGGGCTAACACTGAAGCTTTCTTT. Translated: CASSPGTGANTEAFF.

This clonotype was detected only a few times. The rearrangement uses TRBV6-1 and TRBJ2-3, with 8 bases identical to TRBD2. Germline V CDR1 and CDR2: MNHNS, SASEGT. V lost 5 bases to trimming and J lost 6 bases; unmatched junction nucleotides: 7. The CDR3 is 14 amino acids. CDR3: CASSSSGSRDTQYF. In DNA, the CDR3 is TGTGCCAGCAGTTCAAGCGGGAGTCGCGATACGCAGTATTTT.

This clonotype was recorded at least ten times. The chain combines TRBV20-1 with TRBJ1-2; D gene unclear. CDR1 DFQATT and CDR2 SNEGSKA come from the germline V gene (reference sequence). The CDR3 spans 15 residues. V was trimmed by 6 bases and J by 4 bases, leaving 21 bases between them. The CDR3 here is CSANSPTGIGYGYTF. The DNA for the CDR3 is TGCAGTGCCAACTCCCCCACGGGTATCGGCTATGGCTACACCTTC.

This clonotype occurred many times. The gene calls are TRBV7-8 and TRBJ2-1; D may be TRBD1 or TRBD2 (5 bases each). Trimming took 5 bases from V and 4 from J, leaving 21 bases between them. Germline loops: CDR1 SGHVS, CDR2 FQNEAQ. The CDR3 spans 17 residues. CDR3 bases: TGTGCCAGCAGCCCCGGACAAGGACCGAGGGTTTACAATGAGCAGTTCTTC. This codes for CASSPGQGPRVYNEQFF.

The sample holds many counts of this clonotype. V and J are TRBV20-1 and TRBJ1-2; 10 bases fit TRBD1. The length of the CDR3 is 12 residues. Germline CDR1 is DFQATT and CDR2 is SNEGSKA (reference sequence). V shed 5 bases and J 13 bases; nucleotides not matched to a gene: 10. CDR3 sequence: CSAVRTGGAITF. As DNA, the CDR3 is TGCAGTGCTGTGAGGACAGGGGGAGCGATCACCTTC.

This rearrangement joins TRBV18 to TRBJ2-2, with D perhaps TRBD2 (6 bases). This CDR3 contains 15 residues. CDR1 is KGHSH, CDR2 LQKENI, per germline. With 3 bases removed from V and 6 bases from J, the gap between germline ends came to 14 bases. The CDR3 bases are TGTGCCAGCTCACCGGGACGGGGAGGCGCCGGGGAGCTGTTTTTT. Its translation is CASSPGRGGAGELFF.

A note on this clonotype: A much bigger clone sits one base away, suggesting this may be a read error. Since no conserved phenylalanine or tryptophan closes the CDR3, a read error is the likely cause. The chain has TRBV7-2 and TRBJ2-2, with D possibly being TRBD1 (6 bases). V lost 6 bases to trimming and J lost 3 bases, with 11 bases between them. Germline loops: CDR1 SGHTA, CDR2 FQGNSA. This CDR3 contains 14 residues. CDR3: CASSINRDTGELFS. For the CDR3, the DNA is TGTGCCAGCAGTATTAACAGGGACACCGGGGAGCTGTTTTCT.

There are a few counts of this clonotype. The V call is TRBV5-8, the J call TRBJ1-6; D is possibly TRBD1 (6 bases). The V end was cut by 2 bases, the J end by 12 bases, with 12 bases between. The CDR3 spans 13 residues. Germline-derived CDR1 and CDR2 are SGHTS and YDEGEE. Written as DNA, the CDR3 is TGTGCCAGCAGCTTATCGGGCAGGGGACCCCTCCACTTT. Translating gives CASSLSGRGPLHF.

This clonotype occurred many times. The V and J genes are TRBV2 and TRBJ2-1, with TRBD2 matching 8 bases. Trimming at V came to 2 bases and at J to 0 bases, leaving 6 bases not matched to a gene. Germline assignment: CDR1 SNHLY and CDR2 FYNNEI. CDR3 size: 17 residues. This CDR3 is CASSEPTSGISYNEQFF. CDR3 coding DNA: TGTGCCAGCAGTGAACCAACTAGCGGCATCTCCTACAATGAGCAGTTCTTC.

Regarding this clonotype: A read error is possible here, since a much larger clone lies one base away. The chain uses TRBV7-3 and TRBJ2-3, with D perhaps assigned TRBD1 or TRBD2 (5 bases each). CDR1 is SGHTA and CDR2 is FQGTGA in the germline V gene. The CDR3 totals 16 residues. V was shortened by 4 bases and J by 6 bases, with 20 bases between the two germline ends. As DNA, the CDR3 is TGTGCCAGCAGCTCACCTACCGGGACGCCCTTCGATACGCAGTATTTT. This sequence encodes CASSSPTGTPFDTQYF. The complete variable domain, with remaining parts taken from reference TRBV7-3 and TRBJ2-3, reads GAGVSQTPSNKVTEKGKYVELRCDPISGHTALYWYRQSLGQGPEFLIYFQGTGAADDSGLPNDRFFAVRPEGSVSTLKIQRTERGDSAVYLCASSSPTGTPFDTQYFGPGTRLTVL.

This clonotype was seen repeatedly, ten times or more. The V and J genes are TRBV20-1 and TRBJ1-2, with TRBD1 matching over 9 bases. Germline CDR1 DFQATT, CDR2 SNEGSKA (reference sequence). The CDR3 is made up of 14 amino acids. The J segment lost 7 bases and the V segment lost 0 bases, leaving 6 bases of the junction unmatched. The CDR3 bases are TGCAGTGCTAGAGAGGGGGACAGGGTGGCTGGCTACACCTTC. Residues: CSAREGDRVAGYTF.

The chain uses TRBV12-3 or TRBV12-4 and TRBJ1-3; TRBD1 agrees at 7 bases. The CDR3 consists of 15 residues. Unmatched junction bases numbered 5, after V lost 6 bases and J lost 0 bases. As DNA, the CDR3 is TGTGCCAGCAGGTCCTACAGGGGCTCTGGAAACACCATATATTTT. Protein product: CASRSYRGSGNTIYF.

The sample holds many counts of this clonotype. The chain links TRBV20-1 to TRBJ1-1; 8 positions agree with TRBD1. The CDR3 extends over 14 amino acids. The V segment lost 6 bases and the J segment 7 bases; nucleotides outside the gene matches: 13. The germline V gene encodes CDR1 DFQATT and CDR2 SNEGSKA (reference sequence). The CDR3 protein is CSAPRAQGAGEAFF. The CDR3 DNA follows: TGCAGTGCCCCAAGGGCGCAGGGGGCTGGTGAAGCTTTCTTT.